These 28 T cell receptor beta chains came from one sample sequenced in a study of vaccination and CD4 T cells after COVID-19. Their antigen targets remain unknown. As to treatment: roughly 10-day PBMC culture with coronavirus spike peptide pools or control peptides (ViraFEST assay). Sequenced with the Oncomine TCR Beta short-read assay was DNA taken from cultured CD4+ T cells. One entry per CDR3 protein, called by TCRdb with MiXCR from the PCR reads. The sample consists of 10,000 to 13,000 distinct CDR3 sequences, roughly 28% of them appearing once. The sequencing input was CD4+ T cells from blood, cultured in vitro. The receptors originated from a human donor who had recovered from COVID-19.

This clonotype turned up a few times. This sequence joins TRBV5-6 and TRBJ1-2; D possibly corresponds to TRBD1 (6 bases). Per germline, CDR1 SGHDT and CDR2 YYEEEE. Trimming took 0 bases from V and 6 from J, leaving 12 bases between them. The CDR3 has 14 residues. The CDR3 DNA is TGTGCCAGCAGCTTGGACAGGGCGGGCAATGGCTACACCTTC. This encodes CASSLDRAGNGYTF.

The rearrangement uses TRBV20-1 and TRBJ2-5; 8 bases fit TRBD2. This CDR3 is 14 amino acids long. CDR1 DFQATT and CDR2 SNEGSKA come from the germline V gene (reference sequence). Germline trimming cut 1 base from V and 1 base from J; bases unmatched to any gene: 2. CDR3 nucleotides: TGCAGTGCTAGAGCGGGGGGGGGCCAAGAGACCCAGTACTTC. Residues: CSARAGGGQETQYF.

The rearrangement uses TRBV19 and TRBJ2-7; D gene unclear. CDR3 size: 13 residues. Germline lookup yields CDR1 LNHDA and CDR2 SQIVND (reference sequence). V lost 3 bases and J 3 bases, leaving 9 bases between the germline ends. CDR3 nucleotides: TGTGCCAGTAGTATGTTGGGCAACTACGAGCAGTACTTC. It yields the protein CASSMLGNYEQYF.

The chain has TRBV5-1 and TRBJ1-1; D is perhaps TRBD1 (5 bases). The CDR3 totals 13 residues. Germline V CDR1 and CDR2: SGHRS, YFSETQ. The V and J ends lost 3 bases and 1 base respectively, with 7 bases between them. The CDR3, as DNA: TGCGCCAGCAGCTCACAGGCGAACACTGAAGCTTTCTTT. It translates to CASSSQANTEAFF.

The sample holds a few counts of this clonotype. The chain uses TRBV6-5 and TRBJ2-1; D is possibly TRBD1 (5 bases). This CDR3 contains 14 residues. Germline CDR1 MNHEY, CDR2 SVGAGI. Trimming stripped 3 bases from V and 6 bases from J, with 12 bases between. In DNA, the CDR3 is TGTGCCAGCAGTTATGATCAGGGTCGCAATGAGCAGTTCTTC. Protein product: CASSYDQGRNEQFF.

V and J are TRBV10-2 and TRBJ2-5; no definite D call. Germline V lookup: CDR1 WSHSY, CDR2 SAAADI. This CDR3 spans 13 amino acids. V was clipped by 6 bases and J by 3 bases, with 11 bases between them. The CDR3 protein is CASRDTAKETQYF. The CDR3, as DNA: TGCGCCAGCAGGGATACGGCCAAAGAGACCCAGTACTTC.

In its sample, this clonotype is medium-sized (0.01 to 0.1%). The DNA for the CDR3 is TGCAGTGCTAGAGACCCGACGGTGAACACTGAAGCTTTCTTT. Translated: CSARDPTVNTEAFF. V is TRBV20-1 and J is TRBJ1-1; D not resolved. V was cut by 0 bases and J by 0 bases, with 8 bases left in between. Germline CDR1 DFQATT, CDR2 SNEGSKA (reference sequence). This CDR3 spans 14 amino acids.

This clonotype was seen a few times. The CDR3 bases are TGTGCCAGCAGCCCCCACGTAGAGACCCAGTACTTC. Its protein product is CASSPHVETQYF. V and J are TRBV28 and TRBJ2-5; D unresolved. This CDR3 is built from 12 residues. Germline CDR1 is MDHEN and CDR2 is SYDVKM. The germline V and J ends were trimmed by 6 bases and 4 bases, with 9 bases remaining between them.

This clonotype is medium-sized (0.01 to 0.1%) in the sample. As DNA, the CDR3 is TGCAGTGCTAGAGGGACAGGGAGGAACTATGGCTACACCTTC. Residues: CSARGTGRNYGYTF. This chain connects TRBV20-1 to TRBJ1-2; 8 nucleotides match TRBD1. This CDR3 region has 14 residues. Germline V gene data show CDR1 as DFQATT and CDR2 as SNEGSKA (reference sequence). Trimming cost V 1 base and J 2 bases; bases outside gene matches: 3.

The chain uses TRBV18 and TRBJ2-7; D is unresolved. V lost 8 bases and J 1 base, leaving 6 bases between the germline ends. Germline assignment: CDR1 KGHSH and CDR2 LQKENI. The CDR3 loop spans 11 amino acids. The CDR3 loop reads CASRESYEQYF. The DNA for the CDR3 is TGTGCCAGCCGTGAATCCTACGAGCAGTACTTC.

The V and J genes are TRBV20-1 and TRBJ2-7; D uncertain. The CDR3 length is 13 residues. The V gene's germline CDR1 is DFQATT and CDR2 SNEGSKA (reference sequence). Trimming took 3 bases from V and 1 from J, leaving 10 bases between them. CDR3 sequence reads: CSARGVRSYEQYF. The CDR3 region has the DNA TGCAGTGCTAGGGGCGTCCGATCCTACGAGCAGTACTTC.

This CDR3 reads CASSLIGGGDEQFF. CDR3 sequence (DNA): TGCGCCAGCAGCTTGATCGGGGGAGGCGATGAGCAGTTCTTC. The V call is TRBV5-1, the J call TRBJ2-1; D is possibly TRBD2 (6 bases). The CDR3 extends over 14 amino acids. The germline V gene has CDR1 SGHRS and CDR2 YFSETQ. V was pared by 1 base and J by 8 bases, with 13 bases between.

This clonotype was observed a handful of times. The rearrangement links TRBV19 to TRBJ1-5; possibly TRBD1 for D (5 bases). Trimming left V 6 bases short and J 5 bases short, with 17 bases between. In germline, CDR1 is LNHDA, CDR2 SQIVND (reference sequence). CDR3 length: 15 amino acids. The CDR3 DNA is TGTGCCAGTAGACTGTTAGGGACCCCCCATCAGCCCCAGCATTTT. Translated, it gives CASRLLGTPHQPQHF.

This chain connects TRBV11-3 to TRBJ2-5; D assignment may be TRBD1 or TRBD2 (5 bases each). This CDR3 is built from 14 residues. Trimming left V 5 bases short and J 1 base short, with 11 bases between. The germline CDR1 and CDR2 sequences are SGHNT and YENEEA. For the CDR3, the DNA is TGTGCCAGCAGCCCGGGACCTATCCAAGAGACCCAGTACTTC. Its protein product is CASSPGPIQETQYF. Full variable domain (missing parts from reference TRBV11-3 and TRBJ2-5): EAGVVQSPRYKIIEKKQPVAFWCNPISGHNTLYWYLQNLGQGPELLIRYENEEAVDDSQLPKDRFSAERLKGVDSTLKIQPAELGDSAVYLCASSPGPIQETQYFGPGTRLLVL.

This chain joins TRBV4-1 and TRBJ2-7; 7 bases line up with TRBD2. V trimming: 0 bases; J trimming: 4 bases; junction bases outside the gene matches: 6. The CDR3 runs to 15 residues. Germline V gives CDR1 MGHRA, CDR2 YSYEKL. The CDR3 sequence is CASSQELAVMYEQYF. The CDR3 bases are TGCGCCAGCAGCCAAGAGCTAGCGGTGATGTACGAGCAGTACTTC.

CDR3 protein: CASSPLGGPGPLEQFF. The DNA for the CDR3 is TGTGCCAGCAGCCCTCTGGGGGGGCCAGGCCCCCTTGAGCAGTTCTTC. The J gene is TRBJ2-1, the V gene TRBV7-3; possible D gene TRBD2, 7 bases. Deletions cut 5 bases from V and 9 bases from J, with 23 bases between. The CDR3 length is 16 residues. CDR1 SGHTA and CDR2 FQGTGA come from the germline V gene.

V usage is TRBV4-1 and J usage is TRBJ1-2; the D is unclear. Trimming left V 2 bases short and J 4 bases short, with 5 bases between. Germline V gene data show CDR1 as MGHRA and CDR2 as YSYEKL. This CDR3 region has 12 residues. The CDR3: CASSQLGYGYTF. CDR3 coding DNA: TGCGCCAGCAGCCAACTTGGCTATGGCTACACCTTC.

V and J are TRBV7-8 and TRBJ1-5; D uncertain. The CDR3 is 14 amino acids. V dropped 2 bases and J dropped 8 bases, with 13 bases sitting between them. Per germline, CDR1 SGHVS and CDR2 FQNEAQ. The CDR3 sequence: CASSLSSVFEPQHF. In DNA form, the CDR3 reads TGTGCCAGCAGCTTAAGTTCCGTTTTTGAGCCCCAGCATTTT. The full variable domain, its missing parts supplied by reference TRBV7-8 and TRBJ1-5, is GAGVSQSPRYKVAKRGQDVALRCDPISGHVSLFWYQQALGQGPEFLTYFQNEAQLDKSGLPSDRFFAERPEGSVSTLKIQRTQQEDSAVYLCASSLSSVFEPQHFGDGTRLSIL.

The J gene is TRBJ2-1, the V gene TRBV28; the D is unclear. V lost 6 bases and J lost 0, with 12 bases in between. The length of the CDR3 is 15 residues. Germline values: CDR1 MDHEN, CDR2 SYDVKM. CDR3 nucleotides: TGTGCCAGCAGGCCCCCCTCGGTCTCCTACAATGAGCAGTTCTTC. It specifies CASRPPSVSYNEQFF.

This clonotype was picked up a small number of times. The chain couples TRBV20-1 to TRBJ2-5; 8 bases match TRBD1. Trimming took 6 bases from V and 2 from J; bases not matched to a gene: 5. The CDR3 is 13 amino acids. Germline V gene sequence: CDR1 DFQATT, CDR2 SNEGSKA (reference sequence). The CDR3 here is CSAPGQGQETQYF. The CDR3 DNA reads TGCAGTGCCCCCGGACAGGGTCAAGAGACCCAGTACTTC.

This clonotype was seen a few times. The chain uses TRBV6-2 or TRBV6-3 and TRBJ2-1, with 9 bases matching TRBD2. The J segment lost 1 base and the V segment lost 8 bases, leaving 6 bases of the junction unmatched. The germline gives CDR1 MNHEY, CDR2 SVGEGT. This CDR3 spans 15 amino acids. CDR3 residues: CASARAGGSYNEQFF. CDR3 DNA sequence: TGTGCCAGCGCTCGGGCGGGAGGGTCCTACAATGAGCAGTTCTTC.

This clonotype rates as medium-sized. The J gene is TRBJ2-5, the V gene TRBV15, with D tentatively TRBD1 or TRBD2 (6 bases each). V lost 4 bases, J lost 4 bases, and 19 bases lay in between. Germline V CDR1 and CDR2: LNHNV, YYDKDF (reference sequence). The CDR3 is 16 residues long. The CDR3 DNA follows: TGTGCCACCAGCATCGCGGGACAACCCCTGGGAGAGACCCAGTACTTC. Its translation is CATSIAGQPLGETQYF.

The chain carries TRBV6-5 and TRBJ2-7; a possible D gene is TRBD1 (5 bases). The CDR3 is made up of 15 amino acids. Trimming left V 0 bases short and J 6 bases short, with 15 bases between. CDR1 and CDR2 (germline): MNHEY, SVGAGI. The CDR3 nucleotides are TGTGCCAGCAGTTACTCGATAAGTGGGGCCCTCGAGCAGTACTTC. Translation: CASSYSISGALEQYF.

The chain couples TRBV11-2 to TRBJ2-7; no reliable D call. Germline V gene lookup returns CDR1 SGHAT and CDR2 FQNNGV. Trimming took 0 bases from V and 3 from J, leaving 12 bases between them. The CDR3 has 15 amino acids. In DNA form, the CDR3 reads TGTGCCAGCAGCTTAGAGAGGAAAGTGATCTACGAGCAGTACTTC. It encodes CASSLERKVIYEQYF.

The V call is TRBV15, the J call TRBJ2-4, with 7 bases fitting TRBD2. The CDR3 contains 17 residues. The ends lost 1 base at V and 0 bases at J; junction bases unmatched: 6. Per germline, CDR1 LNHNV and CDR2 YYDKDF (reference sequence). Here the CDR3 reads CATSRALLAGAKNIQYF. The CDR3 DNA is TGTGCCACCAGCAGAGCGTTGTTAGCGGGAGCCAAAAACATTCAGTACTTC.

The chain is built from TRBV20-1 and TRBJ2-5; D tentatively reads TRBD1 or TRBD2 (7 bases each). This CDR3 comprises 15 residues. Germline V CDR1 and CDR2: DFQATT, SNEGSKA (reference sequence). The V end lost 7 bases, the J end lost 5 bases, and 23 bases lay between the germline ends. Written as DNA, the CDR3 is TGCAGTGGCCTAAAAGGGGGCGGGGGTATGGAGACCCAGTACTTC. Its translation: CSGLKGGGGMETQYF.

This clonotype was seen a handful of times. The V and J genes are TRBV20-1 and TRBJ2-2, with 9 positions matching TRBD2. J lost 0 bases, V lost 6 bases, and 17 bases had no gene match. The CDR3 length is 19 residues. From germline, CDR1 is DFQATT and CDR2 SNEGSKA (reference sequence). CDR3 sequence (DNA): TGCAGTGCCCCAAGGGCGATTAGCGGGGGATGGGCGAACACCGGGGAGCTGTTTTTT. This translates into CSAPRAISGGWANTGELFF.

The rearrangement links TRBV11-3 to TRBJ1-1; possible D gene TRBD1, 6 bases. This CDR3 has 15 amino acids. From germline, CDR1 is SGHNT and CDR2 YENEEA. V lost 5 bases and J 2 bases, leaving 15 bases between the germline ends. Here the CDR3 reads CASSPGGGGNTEAFF. The CDR3 region has the DNA TGTGCCAGCAGCCCGGGGGGAGGGGGTAACACTGAAGCTTTCTTT.